These 19 T cell receptor beta chains originate from one sample sequenced in a study of T cell responses to AZD1222 COVID-19 vaccine. Here immunoSEQ multiplex PCR was the method, and the copy in TCRdb shows in-frame clones only, minus some. The repertoire has 110,000 to 150,000 clones, 90% to 95% of them found once; the top ten carry 12%. The sample in question was peripheral blood, obtained after recovery from COVID-19. Every receptor here comes from an adult who had recovered from COVID-19.

The chain links TRBV2 to TRBJ2-1; D could derive from TRBD1 or TRBD2 (5 bases each). Trimming shortened V by 5 bases and J by 8 bases, and 22 bases separated the two germline ends. Per the germline V gene, CDR1 is SNHLY and CDR2 is FYNNEI. The CDR3 length is 16 residues. The CDR3 region is CASSLREGRVEDEQFF. The CDR3 nucleotides read TGTGCCAGCAGTCTTCGCGAGGGCAGGGTCGAGGATGAGCAGTTCTTC.

The chain combines TRBV28 with TRBJ1-5; D is ambiguous. Trimming pared 6 bases from V and 2 bases from J, leaving 11 bases between. Germline CDR1 is MDHEN and CDR2 is SYDVKM. The CDR3 extends over 14 amino acids. CDR3 nucleotide sequence: TGTGCCAGCAGCCCTGTCGGGGGCAATCAGCCCCAGCATTTT. Its protein is CASSPVGGNQPQHF.

Details on this clone: The same CDR3 also results from other DNA sequences found in this sample. The DNA for the CDR3 is TGTGCCATCAGCGGGACAGGGGGTACTGAAGCTTTCTTT. Translating it yields CAISGTGGTEAFF. The rearrangement links TRBV10-3 to TRBJ1-1, with 11 bases matching TRBD1. J was trimmed by 5 bases and V by 6 bases; bases with no gene match: 2. There are 13 residues in the CDR3. Germline V gene sequence: CDR1 ENHRY, CDR2 SYGVKD.

The V gene is TRBV28, the J gene TRBJ1-1, with 7 positions matching TRBD1. CDR1 is MDHEN, CDR2 SYDVKM, per germline. The CDR3 has 15 residues. Trimming at V came to 7 bases and at J to 1 base, leaving 9 bases not matched to a gene. CDR3 DNA sequence: TGTGCCAGCATCGACCAGGGGGGAGGGAACACTGAAGCTTTCTTT. Protein product: CASIDQGGGNTEAFF. The variable domain in full, completed from reference TRBV28 and TRBJ1-1, reads DVKVTQSSRYLVKRTGEKVFLECVQDMDHENMFWYRQDPGLGLRLIYFSYDVKMKEKGDIPEGYSVSREKKERFSLILESASTNQTSMYLCASIDQGGGNTEAFFGQGTRLTVV.

The chain joins TRBV18 to TRBJ2-5; D is unresolved. The ends were cut back, 3 bases at V and 2 bases at J, with 10 bases in the middle. The CDR3 contains 14 residues. Germline V gene data show CDR1 as KGHSH and CDR2 as LQKENI. The CDR3 reads CASSPSSIQETQYF. In nucleotides, the CDR3 is TGTGCCAGCTCACCGAGCAGTATTCAAGAGACCCAGTACTTC.

This chain links TRBV3-1 (or the pseudogene TRBV3-2) with TRBJ1-1; D may be TRBD1 (5 bases). The CDR3 length is 13 residues. Germline CDR1 reads LGHDT; CDR2 reads YNNKEL (reference sequence). The V gene lost 6 bases and the J gene lost 5 bases, with 13 bases spanning the gap. CDR3 loop: CASSDDSRTEAFF. CDR3 coding DNA: TGTGCCAGCAGTGACGACAGTCGTACTGAAGCTTTCTTT.

The genes are TRBV11-2 and TRBJ1-3; no clear D. The CDR3 has 14 residues. V lost 1 base and J 3 bases, leaving 7 bases between the germline ends. The germline CDR1 and CDR2 sequences are SGHAT and FQNNGV. The CDR3, as DNA: TGTGCCAGCAGCTTAGGGGGAATTGGAAACACCATATATTTT. Translating it yields CASSLGGIGNTIYF. Drawing the rest from reference TRBV11-2 and TRBJ1-3, the complete variable domain is EAGVAQSPRYKIIEKRQSVAFWCNPISGHATLYWYQQILGQGPKLLIQFQNNGVVDDSQLPKDRFSAERLKGVDSTLKIQPAKLEDSAVYLCASSLGGIGNTIYFGEGSWLTVV.

The chain links TRBV27 to TRBJ1-1, with 9 bases fitting TRBD1. Trimming took 3 bases from V and 3 from J; bases not matched to a gene: 5. From germline, CDR1 is MNHEY and CDR2 SMNVEV (reference sequence). This CDR3 contains 15 residues. In DNA, the CDR3 is TGTGCCAGCAGTTTTGCCCGGGACAGGGACACTGAAGCTTTCTTT. The encoded protein is CASSFARDRDTEAFF.

V usage is TRBV5-1 and J usage is TRBJ2-7, with D unresolved. The CDR3 runs to 15 residues. V was clipped by 2 bases and J by 0 bases, with 12 bases between them. CDR1 is SGHRS and CDR2 is YFSETQ in the germline V gene. The CDR3 nucleotides read TGCGCCAGCAGCTTAGTCGGGTTCAGCTCCTACGAGCAGTACTTC. This encodes CASSLVGFSSYEQYF.

The genes are TRBV29-1 and TRBJ2-7; no firm D call. V lost 6 bases and J lost 0, with 9 bases in between. Looked up from germline, CDR1 is SQVTM and CDR2 is ANQGSEA. The CDR3 consists of 12 residues. CDR3 residues: CSVRFGSYEQYF. The CDR3 DNA follows: TGCAGCGTCAGATTCGGCTCCTACGAGCAGTACTTC.

The rearrangement links TRBV27 to TRBJ2-6; D possibly uses TRBD1 or TRBD2 (5 bases each). V was trimmed by 1 base and J by 4 bases, leaving 14 bases between them. Germline values: CDR1 MNHEY, CDR2 SMNVEV (reference sequence). The CDR3 loop spans 17 amino acids. In DNA form, the CDR3 reads TGTGCCAGCAGTTTATTGAACAGGCGGGCCGGGGCCAACGTCCTGACTTTC. It translates to CASSLLNRRAGANVLTF. Filled out from reference TRBV27 and TRBJ2-6, the complete variable domain reads EAQVTQNPRYLITVTGKKLTVTCSQNMNHEYMSWYRQDPGLGLRQIYYSMNVEVTDKGDVPEGYKVSRKEKRNFPLILESPSPNQTSLYFCASSLLNRRAGANVLTFGAGSRLTVL.

This CDR3 is CASSSGGGDTQYF. In DNA, the CDR3 is TGTGCCAGCAGCTCCGGAGGTGGAGATACGCAGTATTTT. The rearrangement links TRBV7-9 to TRBJ2-3; tentatively, D is TRBD2 (5 bases). Germline CDR1 reads SEHNR; CDR2 reads FQNEAQ (reference sequence). V was trimmed by 4 bases and J by 5 bases, leaving 10 bases between them. This CDR3 spans 13 amino acids.

CDR3 DNA: TGTGCCAGCAGCCCGGGGGGGCCCGGAGGGCAGTATTTT. This sequence encodes CASSPGGPGGQYF. V and J are TRBV28 and TRBJ2-3; 8 bases are a match to TRBD2. Per germline, CDR1 MDHEN and CDR2 SYDVKM. With V trimmed by 6 bases and J by 11 bases, 10 bases remained unmatched. This CDR3 is 13 amino acids long. The full variable domain, its missing parts supplied by reference TRBV28 and TRBJ2-3, is DVKVTQSSRYLVKRTGEKVFLECVQDMDHENMFWYRQDPGLGLRLIYFSYDVKMKEKGDIPEGYSVSREKKERFSLILESASTNQTSMYLCASSPGGPGGQYFGPGTRLTVL.

This clone was observed a handful of times. The chain has TRBV25-1 and TRBJ2-2; no clear D. CDR3 length: 11 amino acids. Trimming shortened V by 5 bases and J by 3 bases, and 1 base separated the two germline ends. Per germline, CDR1 MGHDK and CDR2 SYGVNS. The CDR3 DNA reads TGTGCCAGCAGTTACACCGGGGAGCTGTTTTTT. Amino acid sequence: CASSYTGELFF.

V gene TRBV9 combines with J gene TRBJ1-6, with a possible D match to TRBD1 (6 bases). The CDR3 spans 14 residues. In germline, CDR1 is SGDLS, CDR2 YYNGEE. V lost 3 bases and J lost 4, with 8 bases in between. CDR3 in amino acids: CASSATGYNSPLHF. The CDR3 DNA is TGTGCCAGCAGCGCGACAGGTTATAATTCACCCCTCCACTTT. Based on the CDR3 plus reference TRBV9 and TRBJ1-6, the full variable domain is DSGVTQTPKHLITATGQRVTLRCSPRSGDLSVYWYQQSLDQGLQFLIQYYNGEERAKGNILERFSAQQFPDLHSELNLSSLELGDSALYFCASSATGYNSPLHFGNGTRLTVT.

This chain connects TRBV6-5 to TRBJ2-3, with unresolved D. V lost 0 bases, J lost 4 bases, and 8 bases lay in between. Germline CDR1 MNHEY, CDR2 SVGAGI. CDR3 size: 14 residues. The CDR3 sequence: CASSYSKPPDTQYF. DNA for the CDR3: TGTGCCAGCAGTTACTCGAAGCCGCCAGATACGCAGTATTTT.

The gene calls are TRBV4-2 and TRBJ2-1, with D possibly being TRBD2 (7 bases). The germline V gene has CDR1 LGHNA and CDR2 YNFKEQ. This CDR3 contains 14 residues. Trimming stripped 2 bases from V and 4 bases from J, with 9 bases between. CDR3 sequence (DNA): TGTGCCAGCAGCCAAAGGGGGGGGTACAATGAGCAGTTCTTC. Amino acid sequence: CASSQRGGYNEQFF.

The chain links TRBV5-1 to TRBJ2-2, with 8 bases that match TRBD1. The CDR3 spans 16 residues. Unmatched junction bases numbered 6, after V lost 4 bases and J lost 1 base. Germline V lookup: CDR1 SGHRS, CDR2 YFSETQ. The CDR3 here is CASSQTTGENTGELFF. The CDR3 DNA is TGCGCCAGCAGCCAGACGACAGGGGAGAACACCGGGGAGCTGTTTTTT.

This chain joins TRBV27 and TRBJ2-7, with a weak D call TRBD1 (6 bases). Germline CDR1 MNHEY, CDR2 SMNVEV (reference sequence). The CDR3 sequence is 13 residues long. V lost 1 base and J lost 6, with 10 bases in between. CDR3 amino acids: CASSLFAGVEQYF. The CDR3, as DNA: TGTGCCAGCAGTTTATTCGCAGGGGTCGAGCAGTACTTC.